The clone carrying this T cell receptor (beta chain) was recorded once. This same CDR3 is encoded by further DNA sequences in the sample. The data stem from a study of control samples from healthy donors and cancer patients. V was trimmed by 3 bases and J by 4 bases, leaving 13 bases between them. Germline V lookup: CDR1 KGHSH, CDR2 LQKENI. This CDR3 comprises 15 residues. This table comes from immunoSEQ multiplex PCR, and its TCRdb copy is limited to in-frame clones, with some not included. The table has over 85,000 clones, roughly 89% seen once. This sequence originates from a woman between 50 and 59 years old with colorectal cancer. The chain combines TRBV18 with TRBJ2-1, with a tentative D call TRBD1 (6 bases). Specimen: PBMCs. The CDR3 DNA reads as TGTGCCAGCTCACCGGGGGCCGGTGGGTACAATGAGCAGTTCTTC. Translation gives CASSPGAGGYNEQFF.